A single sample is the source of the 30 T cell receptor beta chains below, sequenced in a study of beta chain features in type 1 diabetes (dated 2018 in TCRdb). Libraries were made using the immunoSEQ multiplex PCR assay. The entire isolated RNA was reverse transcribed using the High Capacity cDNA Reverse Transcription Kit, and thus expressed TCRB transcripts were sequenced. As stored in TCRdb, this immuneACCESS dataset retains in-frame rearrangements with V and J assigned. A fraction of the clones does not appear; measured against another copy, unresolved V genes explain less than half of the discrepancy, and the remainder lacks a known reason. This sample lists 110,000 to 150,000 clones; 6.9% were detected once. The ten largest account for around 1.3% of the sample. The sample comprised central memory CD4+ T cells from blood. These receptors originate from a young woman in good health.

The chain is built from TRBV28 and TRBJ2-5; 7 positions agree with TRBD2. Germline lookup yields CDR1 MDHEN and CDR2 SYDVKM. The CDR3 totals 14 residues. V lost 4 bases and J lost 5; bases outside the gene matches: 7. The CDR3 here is CASSSRLAVETQYF. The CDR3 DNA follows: TGTGCCAGCAGTTCAAGACTAGCTGTGGAGACCCAGTACTTC.

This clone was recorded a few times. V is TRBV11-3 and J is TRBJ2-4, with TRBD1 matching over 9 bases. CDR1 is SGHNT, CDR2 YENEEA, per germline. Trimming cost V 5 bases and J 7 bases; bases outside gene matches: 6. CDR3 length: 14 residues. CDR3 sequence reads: CASSAGTGMNIQYF. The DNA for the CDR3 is TGTGCCAGCAGCGCCGGGACAGGGATGAACATTCAGTACTTC.

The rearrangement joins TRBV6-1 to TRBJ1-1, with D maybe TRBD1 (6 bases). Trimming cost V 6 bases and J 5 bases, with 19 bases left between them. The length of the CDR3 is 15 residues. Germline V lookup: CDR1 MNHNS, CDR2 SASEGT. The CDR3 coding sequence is TGTGCCAGCAGGAAGGGTTCCGGGACACTGACTGAAGCTTTCTTT. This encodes CASRKGSGTLTEAFF.

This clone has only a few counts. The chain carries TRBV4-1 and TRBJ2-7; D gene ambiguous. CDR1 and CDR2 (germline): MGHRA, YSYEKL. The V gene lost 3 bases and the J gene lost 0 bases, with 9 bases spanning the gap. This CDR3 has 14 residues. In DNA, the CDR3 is TGCGCCAGCAGCCAGTCAGTAAACTCCTACGAGCAGTACTTC. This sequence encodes CASSQSVNSYEQYF.

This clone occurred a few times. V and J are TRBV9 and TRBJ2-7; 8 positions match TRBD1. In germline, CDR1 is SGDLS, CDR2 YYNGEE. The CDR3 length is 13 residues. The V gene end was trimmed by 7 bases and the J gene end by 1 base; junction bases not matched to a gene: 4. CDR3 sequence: CASARDRSYEQYF. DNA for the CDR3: TGTGCCAGCGCGCGGGACAGGTCCTACGAGCAGTACTTC.

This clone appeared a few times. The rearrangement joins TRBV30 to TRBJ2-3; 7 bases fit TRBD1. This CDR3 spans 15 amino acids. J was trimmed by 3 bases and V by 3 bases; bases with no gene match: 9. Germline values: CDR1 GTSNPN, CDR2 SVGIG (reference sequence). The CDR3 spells CAWRDRGGRTDTQYF. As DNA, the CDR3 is TGTGCCTGGAGGGACAGAGGGGGCCGGACAGATACGCAGTATTTT.

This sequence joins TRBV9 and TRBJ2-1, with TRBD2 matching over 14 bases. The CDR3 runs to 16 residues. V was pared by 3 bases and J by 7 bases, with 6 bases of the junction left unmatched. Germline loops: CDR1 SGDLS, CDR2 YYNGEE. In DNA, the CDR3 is TGTGCCAGCAGCGCACGACTAGCGGGAGGGGAAAATGAGCAGTTCTTC. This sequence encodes CASSARLAGGENEQFF.

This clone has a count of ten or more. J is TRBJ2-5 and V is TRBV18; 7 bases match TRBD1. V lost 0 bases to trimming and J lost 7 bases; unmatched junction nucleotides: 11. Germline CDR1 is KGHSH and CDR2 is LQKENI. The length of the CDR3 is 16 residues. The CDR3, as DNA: TGTGCCAGCTCACCACCTGGGACAGCCTCGAGGGGGACCCAGTACTTC. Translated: CASSPPGTASRGTQYF.

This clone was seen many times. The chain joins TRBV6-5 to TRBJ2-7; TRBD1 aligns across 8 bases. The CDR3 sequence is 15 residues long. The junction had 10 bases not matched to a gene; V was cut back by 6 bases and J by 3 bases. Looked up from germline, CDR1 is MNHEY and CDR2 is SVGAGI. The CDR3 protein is CASRRGPTGDYEQYF. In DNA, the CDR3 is TGTGCCAGCAGAAGGGGGCCGACAGGGGACTACGAGCAGTACTTC.

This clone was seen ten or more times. This chain's CDR3 is CASSHCRDKLNTGELFF. The DNA of the CDR3 is TGCGCCAGCAGCCATTGCCGGGACAAGCTAAACACCGGGGAGCTGTTTTTT. The rearrangement joins TRBV23-1 to TRBJ2-2; D may be TRBD1 (6 bases). TRBV23-1 is classed as an ORF, of uncertain function. With 6 bases removed from V and 2 bases from J, the gap between germline ends came to 19 bases. The CDR3 spans 17 residues.

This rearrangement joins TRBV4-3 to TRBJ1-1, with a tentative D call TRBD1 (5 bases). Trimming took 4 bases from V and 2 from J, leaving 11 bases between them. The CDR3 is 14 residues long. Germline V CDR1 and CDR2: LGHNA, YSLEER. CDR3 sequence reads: CASSPTTDNTEAFF. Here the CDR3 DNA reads TGCGCCAGCAGCCCAACGACAGACAACACTGAAGCTTTCTTT.

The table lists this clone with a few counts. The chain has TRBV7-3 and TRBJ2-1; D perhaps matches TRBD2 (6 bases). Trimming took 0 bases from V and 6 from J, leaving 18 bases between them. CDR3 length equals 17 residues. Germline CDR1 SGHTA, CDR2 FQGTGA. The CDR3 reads CASSLTGSSAPGNEQFF. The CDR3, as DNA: TGTGCCAGCAGCTTAACGGGCTCTAGCGCCCCGGGCAATGAGCAGTTCTTC.

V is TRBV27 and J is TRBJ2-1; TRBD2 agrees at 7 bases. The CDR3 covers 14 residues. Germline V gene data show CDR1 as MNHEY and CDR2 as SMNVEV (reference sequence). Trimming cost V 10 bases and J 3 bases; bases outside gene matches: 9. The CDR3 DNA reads TGTGCCATCCCCGGGGGAGGGAACTACAATGAGCAGTTCTTC. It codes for CAIPGGGNYNEQFF.

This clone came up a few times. CDR3 sequence reads: CASSSGTSRKTYEQYF. CDR3 DNA: TGTGCCAGCAGCTCCGGGACTAGCCGGAAGACATACGAGCAGTACTTC. This chain connects TRBV5-4 to TRBJ2-7; TRBD2 aligns across 9 bases. V lost 3 bases and J lost 4; bases outside the gene matches: 11. CDR1 SGHNT and CDR2 YYREEE come from the germline V gene (reference sequence). The CDR3 totals 16 residues.

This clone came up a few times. CDR3 protein: CASSYSKIAGRKGNEQFF. CDR3 nucleotide sequence: TGTGCCAGCAGTTACTCGAAAATAGCGGGGAGAAAGGGCAATGAGCAGTTCTTC. V and J are TRBV6-7 and TRBJ2-1; TRBD2 agrees at 8 bases. TRBV6-7 belongs to the ORF category, with a function that is uncertain. Trimming cost V 0 bases and J 6 bases; bases outside gene matches: 13. The CDR3 covers 18 residues.

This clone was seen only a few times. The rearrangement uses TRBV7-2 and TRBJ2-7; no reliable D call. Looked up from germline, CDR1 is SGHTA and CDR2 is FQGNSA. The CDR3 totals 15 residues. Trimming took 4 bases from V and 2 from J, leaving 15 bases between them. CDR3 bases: TGTGCCAGCAGCTCAGGTCCCACCAGGACCTACGAGCAGTACTTC. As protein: CASSSGPTRTYEQYF. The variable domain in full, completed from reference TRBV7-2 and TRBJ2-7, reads GAGVSQSPSNKVTEKGKDVELRCDPISGHTALYWYRQSLGQGLEFLIYFQGNSAPDKSGLPSDRFSAERTGGSVSTLTIQRTQQEDSAVYLCASSSGPTRTYEQYFGPGTRLTVT.

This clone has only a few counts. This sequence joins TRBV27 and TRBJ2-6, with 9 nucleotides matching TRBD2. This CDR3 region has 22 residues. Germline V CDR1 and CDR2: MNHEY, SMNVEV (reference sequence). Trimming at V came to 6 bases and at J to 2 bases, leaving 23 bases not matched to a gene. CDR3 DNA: TGTGCCAGCAGCCCTGGCGCGACCAGGGGGGGACTAGCACTCGCTGGGGCCAACGTCCTGACTTTC. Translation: CASSPGATRGGLALAGANVLTF. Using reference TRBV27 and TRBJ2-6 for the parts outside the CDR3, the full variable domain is EAQVTQNPRYLITVTGKKLTVTCSQNMNHEYMSWYRQDPGLGLRQIYYSMNVEVTDKGDVPEGYKVSRKEKRNFPLILESPSPNQTSLYFCASSPGATRGGLALAGANVLTFGAGSRLTVL.

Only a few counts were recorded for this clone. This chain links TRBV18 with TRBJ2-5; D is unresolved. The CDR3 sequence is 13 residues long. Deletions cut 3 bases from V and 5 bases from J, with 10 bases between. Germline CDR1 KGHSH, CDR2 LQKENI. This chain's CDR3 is CASSPGSKETQYF. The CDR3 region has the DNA TGTGCCAGCTCACCGGGCAGCAAGGAGACCCAGTACTTC.

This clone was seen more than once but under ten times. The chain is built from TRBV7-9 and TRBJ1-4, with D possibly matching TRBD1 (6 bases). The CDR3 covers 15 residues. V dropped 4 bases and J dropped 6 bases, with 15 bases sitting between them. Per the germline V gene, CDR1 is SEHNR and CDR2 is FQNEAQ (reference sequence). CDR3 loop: CASSWADTGYEKLFF. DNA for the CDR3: TGTGCCAGCAGCTGGGCAGACACAGGGTATGAAAAACTGTTTTTT.

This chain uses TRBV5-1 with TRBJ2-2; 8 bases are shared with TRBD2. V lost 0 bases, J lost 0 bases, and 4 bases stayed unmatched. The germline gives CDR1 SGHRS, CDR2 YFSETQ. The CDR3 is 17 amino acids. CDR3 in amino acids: CASSLVPGLANTGELFF. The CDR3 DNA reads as TGCGCCAGCAGCTTGGTCCCGGGACTAGCGAACACCGGGGAGCTGTTTTTT.

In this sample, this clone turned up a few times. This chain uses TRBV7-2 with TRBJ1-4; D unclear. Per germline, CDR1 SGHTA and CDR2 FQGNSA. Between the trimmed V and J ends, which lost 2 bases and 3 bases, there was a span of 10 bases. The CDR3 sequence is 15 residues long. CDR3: CASSLPGRANEKLFF. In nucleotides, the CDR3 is TGTGCCAGCAGCTTACCGGGGAGGGCTAATGAAAAACTGTTTTTT.

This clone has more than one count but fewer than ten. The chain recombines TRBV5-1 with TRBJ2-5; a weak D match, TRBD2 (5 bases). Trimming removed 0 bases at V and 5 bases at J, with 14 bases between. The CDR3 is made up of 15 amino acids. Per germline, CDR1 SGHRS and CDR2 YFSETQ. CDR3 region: CASSLGEREWETQYF. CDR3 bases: TGCGCCAGCAGCTTGGGGGAGCGAGAGTGGGAGACCCAGTACTTC.

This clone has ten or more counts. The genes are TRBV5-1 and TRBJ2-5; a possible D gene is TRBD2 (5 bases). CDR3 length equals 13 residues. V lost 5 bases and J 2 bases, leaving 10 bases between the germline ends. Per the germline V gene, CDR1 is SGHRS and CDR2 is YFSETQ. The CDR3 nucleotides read TGCGCCAGCAGTCCGACGGGACAAGAGACCCAGTACTTC. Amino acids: CASSPTGQETQYF.

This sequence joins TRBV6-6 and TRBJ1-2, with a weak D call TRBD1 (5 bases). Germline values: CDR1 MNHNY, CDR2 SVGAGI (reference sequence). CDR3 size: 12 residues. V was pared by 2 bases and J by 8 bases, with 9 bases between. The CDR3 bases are TGTGCCAGCAGTTACGGGAGGGGCGGCTACACCTTC. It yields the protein CASSYGRGGYTF.

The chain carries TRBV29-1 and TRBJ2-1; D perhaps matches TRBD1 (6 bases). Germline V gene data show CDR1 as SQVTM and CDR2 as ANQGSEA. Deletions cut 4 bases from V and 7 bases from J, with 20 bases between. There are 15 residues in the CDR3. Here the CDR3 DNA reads TGCAGCGTTGTGTTTGCCTGGGGGCGAGAAAATGAGCAGTTCTTC. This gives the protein CSVVFAWGRENEQFF.

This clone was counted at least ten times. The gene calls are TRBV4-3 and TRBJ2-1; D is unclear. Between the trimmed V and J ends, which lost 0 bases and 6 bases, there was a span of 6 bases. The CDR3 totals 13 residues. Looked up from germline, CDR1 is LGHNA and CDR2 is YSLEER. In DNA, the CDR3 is TGCGCCAGCAGCCAAGATGCGTTCAATGAGCAGTTCTTC. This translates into CASSQDAFNEQFF.

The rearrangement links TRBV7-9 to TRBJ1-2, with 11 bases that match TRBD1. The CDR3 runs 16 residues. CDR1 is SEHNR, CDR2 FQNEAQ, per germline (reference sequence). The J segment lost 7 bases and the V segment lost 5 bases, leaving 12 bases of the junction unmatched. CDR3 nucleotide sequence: TGTGCCAGCAGCCCTTGGACAGGGGGCTCAACTTCTGGCTACACCTTC. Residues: CASSPWTGGSTSGYTF.

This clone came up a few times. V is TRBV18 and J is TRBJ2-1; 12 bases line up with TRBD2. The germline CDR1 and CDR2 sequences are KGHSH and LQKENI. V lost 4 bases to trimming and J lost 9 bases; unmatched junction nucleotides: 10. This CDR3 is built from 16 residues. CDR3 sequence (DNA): TGTGCCAGCTCACGAGAGACTAGCGGGAGTGGAGTTGAGCAGTTCTTC. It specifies CASSRETSGSGVEQFF.

The CDR3 sequence: CASSQSTGTEYEKLFF. The CDR3 coding sequence is TGCGCCAGCAGCCAGAGTACCGGGACAGAATACGAAAAACTGTTTTTT. The J gene is TRBJ1-4, the V gene TRBV5-1; 7 bases agree with TRBD1. The germline gives CDR1 SGHRS, CDR2 YFSETQ. The length of the CDR3 is 16 residues. The V segment lost 4 bases and the J segment 8 bases; nucleotides outside the gene matches: 14.

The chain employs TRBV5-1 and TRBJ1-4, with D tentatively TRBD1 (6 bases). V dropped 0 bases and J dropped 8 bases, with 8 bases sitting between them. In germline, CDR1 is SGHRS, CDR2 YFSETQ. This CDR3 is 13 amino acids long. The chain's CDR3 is CASSLDREEKLFF. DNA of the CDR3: TGCGCCAGCAGCTTGGACAGGGAAGAAAAACTGTTTTTT.